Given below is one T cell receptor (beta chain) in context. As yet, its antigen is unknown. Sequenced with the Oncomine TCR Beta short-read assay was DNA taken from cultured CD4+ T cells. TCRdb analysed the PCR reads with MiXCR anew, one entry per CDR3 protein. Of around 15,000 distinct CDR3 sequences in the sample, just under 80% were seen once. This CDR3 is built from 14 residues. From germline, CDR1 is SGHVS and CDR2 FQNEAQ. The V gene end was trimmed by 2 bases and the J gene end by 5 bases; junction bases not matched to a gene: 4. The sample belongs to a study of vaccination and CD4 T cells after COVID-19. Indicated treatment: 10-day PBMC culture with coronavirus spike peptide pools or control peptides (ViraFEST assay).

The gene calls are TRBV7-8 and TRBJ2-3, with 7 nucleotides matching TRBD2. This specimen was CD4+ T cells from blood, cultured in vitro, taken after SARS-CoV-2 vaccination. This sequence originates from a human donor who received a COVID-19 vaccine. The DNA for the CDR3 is TGTGCCAGCAGCTTACGACTAGCCCAAGATACGCAGTATTTT. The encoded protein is CASSLRLAQDTQYF.